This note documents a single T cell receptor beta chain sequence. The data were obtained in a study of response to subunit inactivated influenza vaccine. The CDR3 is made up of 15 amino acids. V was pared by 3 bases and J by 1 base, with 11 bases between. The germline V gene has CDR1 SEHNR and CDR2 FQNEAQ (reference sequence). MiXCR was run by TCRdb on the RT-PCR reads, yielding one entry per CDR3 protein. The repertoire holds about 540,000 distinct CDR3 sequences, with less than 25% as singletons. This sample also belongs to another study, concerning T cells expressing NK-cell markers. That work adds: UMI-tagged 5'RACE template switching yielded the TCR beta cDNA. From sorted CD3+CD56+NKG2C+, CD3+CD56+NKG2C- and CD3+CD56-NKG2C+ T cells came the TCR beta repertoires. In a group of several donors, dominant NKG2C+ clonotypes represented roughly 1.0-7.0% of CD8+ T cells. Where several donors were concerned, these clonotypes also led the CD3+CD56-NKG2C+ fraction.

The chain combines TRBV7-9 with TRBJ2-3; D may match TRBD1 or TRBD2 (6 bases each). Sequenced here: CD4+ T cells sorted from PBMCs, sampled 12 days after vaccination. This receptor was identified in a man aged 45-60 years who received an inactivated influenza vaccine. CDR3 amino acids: CASSLRRGRTDTQYF. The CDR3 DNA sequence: TGTGCCAGCAGCTTGCGCCGGGGGCGCACAGATACGCAGTATTTT.